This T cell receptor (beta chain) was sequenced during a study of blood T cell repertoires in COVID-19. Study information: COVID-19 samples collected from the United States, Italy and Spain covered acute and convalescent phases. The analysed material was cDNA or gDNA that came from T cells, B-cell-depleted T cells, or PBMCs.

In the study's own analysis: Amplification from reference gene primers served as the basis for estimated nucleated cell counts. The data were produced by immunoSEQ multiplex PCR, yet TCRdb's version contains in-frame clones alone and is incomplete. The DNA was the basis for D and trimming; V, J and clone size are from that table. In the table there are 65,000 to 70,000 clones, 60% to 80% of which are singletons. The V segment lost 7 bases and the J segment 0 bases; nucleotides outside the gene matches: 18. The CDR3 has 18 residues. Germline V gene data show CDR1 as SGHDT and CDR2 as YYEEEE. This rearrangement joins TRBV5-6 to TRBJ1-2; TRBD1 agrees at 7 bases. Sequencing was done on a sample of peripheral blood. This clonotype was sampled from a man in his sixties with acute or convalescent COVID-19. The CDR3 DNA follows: TGTGCCAGCGCGATTGGCACTAGGGGGCTTAGGTCTAACTATGGCTACACCTTC. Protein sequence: CASAIGTRGLRSNYGYTF.